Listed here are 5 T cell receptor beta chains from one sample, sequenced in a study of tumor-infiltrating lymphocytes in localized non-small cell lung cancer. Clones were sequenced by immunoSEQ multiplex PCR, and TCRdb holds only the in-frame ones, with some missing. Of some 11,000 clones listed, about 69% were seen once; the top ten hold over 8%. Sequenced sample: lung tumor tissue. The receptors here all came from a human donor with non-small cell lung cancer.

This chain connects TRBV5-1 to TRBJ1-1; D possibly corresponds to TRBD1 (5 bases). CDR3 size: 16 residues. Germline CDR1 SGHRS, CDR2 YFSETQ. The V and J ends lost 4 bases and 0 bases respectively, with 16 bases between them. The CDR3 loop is CASSLGTPALNTEAFF. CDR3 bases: TGCGCCAGCAGCCTAGGGACGCCTGCCCTGAACACTGAAGCTTTCTTT.

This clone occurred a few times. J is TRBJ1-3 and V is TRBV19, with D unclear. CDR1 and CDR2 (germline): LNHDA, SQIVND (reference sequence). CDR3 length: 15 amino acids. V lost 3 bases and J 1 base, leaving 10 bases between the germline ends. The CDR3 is CASSILLRSGNTIYF. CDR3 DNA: TGTGCCAGTAGTATCCTTCTCAGATCTGGAAACACCATATATTTT.

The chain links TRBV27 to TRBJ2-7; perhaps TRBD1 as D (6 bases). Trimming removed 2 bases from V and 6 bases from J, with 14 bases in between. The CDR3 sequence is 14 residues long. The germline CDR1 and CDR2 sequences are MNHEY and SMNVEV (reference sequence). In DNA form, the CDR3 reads TGTGCCAGCAGTTTAGGCAGGGGTGATAGCGAGCAGTACTTC. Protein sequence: CASSLGRGDSEQYF.

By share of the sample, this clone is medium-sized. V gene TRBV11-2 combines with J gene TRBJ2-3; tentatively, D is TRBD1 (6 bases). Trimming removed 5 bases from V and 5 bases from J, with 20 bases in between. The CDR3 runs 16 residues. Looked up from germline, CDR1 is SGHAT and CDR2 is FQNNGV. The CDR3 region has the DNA TGTGCCAGCAGCCTCTCTGGGGCAGCAGGGGTAGATACGCAGTATTTT. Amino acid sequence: CASSLSGAAGVDTQYF.

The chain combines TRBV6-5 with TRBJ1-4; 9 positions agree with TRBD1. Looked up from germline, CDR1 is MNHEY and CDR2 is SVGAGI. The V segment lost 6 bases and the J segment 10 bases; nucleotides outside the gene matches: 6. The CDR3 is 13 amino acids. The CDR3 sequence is CASSGTGSRKLFF. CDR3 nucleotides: TGTGCCAGCAGCGGGACAGGGTCCCGAAAACTGTTTTTT.